Listed below are T cell receptor beta chains from one sample, sequenced in a study of tumour-infiltrating T cells in Burkitt lymphoma. Profiling relied on immunoSEQ multiplex PCR, and the TCRdb table lists in-frame clones only, not all of them. Of tens of thousands of clones detected, around 29% appear once; the ten largest clones hold about 3%. The sequencing input was tumor tissue. The source is a human donor with Burkitt lymphoma. Each CDR3 is given with its conserved first and last residue. A D gene is named only where the DNA matches it firmly. Size is omitted from some rows. Given values are once, few, many or a class for expanded clones.

V,size,J,D,DNA,CDR3
TRBV6-5,NA,TRBJ2-7,NA,TGTGCCAGCAGTTACTTAGCCGGGACCGTCTCCTACGAGCAGTACTTC,CASSYLAGTVSYEQYF
TRBV7-2,NA,TRBJ2-3,TRBD2,TGTGCCAGCAGCGCCATGTCTAGCGGGGGGTCAGATACGCAGTATTTT,CASSAMSSGGSDTQYF
TRBV4-1,NA,TRBJ2-7,TRBD1,TGCGCCAGCAGTCGTGACAGGGGGCGCCTCAACGAGCAGTACTTC,CASSRDRGRLNEQYF
TRBV19,few,TRBJ2-6,NA,TGTGCCAATCCCGACGGCGGGGGCTCCGGGGCCAACGTCCTGACTTTC,CANPDGGGSGANVLTF
TRBV19,NA,TRBJ1-2,NA,TGTGCCAGCACTCCAGTTAGCCGGGGTACGGCCGCCGGCTACACCTTC,CASTPVSRGTAAGYTF
TRBV9,NA,TRBJ1-2,TRBD1,TGTGCCAGCAGCGTAGGAGGACAGGGGTCTGCCTATGGCTACACCTTC,CASSVGGQGSAYGYTF
TRBV14,few,TRBJ2-7,NA,TGTGCCAGCAGCCAAGGGGTTGGCGAGCAGTACTTC,CASSQGVGEQYF
TRBV5-4,NA,TRBJ2-1,TRBD2,TGTGCCAGCAGCTTGAAAGCGGGGGGACACTCCTACAATGAGCAGTTCTTC,CASSLKAGGHSYNEQFF
TRBV28,few,TRBJ1-5,NA,TGTGCCAGCAGTTTAAGGGGAGGGCAGCCCCAGCATTTT,CASSLRGGQPQHF
TRBV4-2,NA,TRBJ1-3,NA,NA,CASSQVVGTGTLAGNTRYF
TRBV4-3,NA,TRBJ1-5,NA,TGCGCCAGCAGCCAAGAAATCCATCAGCCCCAGCATTTT,CASSQEIHQPQHF
TRBV7-8,NA,TRBJ2-1,TRBD2,TGTGCCAGCAGCCCGCGACTAGCGGCTCCCAATGAGCAGTTCTTC,CASSPRLAAPNEQFF
TRBV5-1,few,TRBJ2-1,TRBD2,TGCGCCAGCAGCTTGGGAGGACTAGCGGGGGGCCACAATGAGCAGTTCTTC,CASSLGGLAGGHNEQFF
TRBV15,few,TRBJ1-1,NA,TGTGCCACCAGCAAGCCCGCACAGGGTACGGTAGCTTTCTTT,CATSKPAQGTVAFF
TRBV7-2,NA,TRBJ1-2,TRBD1,TGTGCCAGCAGCACCAGCCCGAGTGGGACAGGTCACTATGGCTACACCTTC,CASSTSPSGTGHYGYTF
TRBV10-3,NA,TRBJ2-5,TRBD1,TGTGCCATCAGAGCCGGGACAGGGAATGGGGAGACCCAGTACTTC,CAIRAGTGNGETQYF
TRBV4-3,NA,TRBJ1-1,NA,TGCGCCAGCAGCCAACGGGACACACTGAACACTGAAGCTTTCTTT,CASSQRDTLNTEAFF
TRBV29-1,few,TRBJ2-3,TRBD2,TGCAGCGTTGTGGCGGGGGGGATAGATACGCAGTATTTT,CSVVAGGIDTQYF
TRBV6-6,NA,TRBJ2-2,NA,TGTGCCAGCACCGATCCGGGGAATTCGTACACCGGGGAGCTGTTTTTT,CASTDPGNSYTGELFF
TRBV18,NA,TRBJ2-1,TRBD1,TGTGCCAGCTCACCACCAGGACAGGAGTGGGACAATGAGCAGTTCTTC,CASSPPGQEWDNEQFF
TRBV6-5,NA,TRBJ1-5,NA,TGTGCCAGCAGCCGTCCCTTTAGCAATCAGCCCCAGCATTTT,CASSRPFSNQPQHF
TRBV19,few,TRBJ1-6,NA,TGTGCCAGTAGTAGTCGTCGGGGAGAAGGATCACCCCTCCACTTT,CASSSRRGEGSPLHF
TRBV19,NA,TRBJ1-1,NA,TGTGCCAGCGTACCGGGCTTTCGAACTGAAGCTTTCTTT,CASVPGFRTEAFF
TRBV7-2,few,TRBJ1-2,NA,TGTGCCAGCAGCTTCCAGGGTTATGGCTACACCTTC,CASSFQGYGYTF
TRBV6-5,few,TRBJ1-2,TRBD1,TGTGCCAGCAGCAATTTGGACAGGACCGATGGCTACACCTTC,CASSNLDRTDGYTF
TRBV5-4,NA,TRBJ1-3,NA,TGTGCCAGCAGCTTGAAACAGGGAGGACGGTTTGGAAACACCATATATTTT,CASSLKQGGRFGNTIYF
TRBV10-3,NA,TRBJ1-5,TRBD1,TGTGCCATCAAGAACGGGACAGGGGGAACCAATCAGCCCCAGCATTTT,CAIKNGTGGTNQPQHF
TRBV5-1,NA,TRBJ2-3,NA,TGCGCCAGCAGCTTGGACTCCCTAGGAGATACGCAGTATTTT,CASSLDSLGDTQYF